This is a list of T cell receptor beta chains from one sample in a study of T cell responses to AZD1222 COVID-19 vaccine. TCRdb's copy holds only in-frame clones and misses some; the assay was immunoSEQ multiplex PCR. The table lists 130,000 to 150,000 clones, about 92% of them singletons. The sequencing here drew on peripheral blood, taken after recovery from COVID-19. The receptors stem from an adult who had recovered from COVID-19. Each CDR3 is given with its conserved first and last residue. D genes are given only for firm matches. Clone size is not always given. Where it is, it says once, few, many or a class for expanded clones.

j_call v_call d_call clone_size cdr3_aa cdr3_nt
TRBJ1-1 TRBV24-1 NA once CATSDLGFTEAFF TGTGCCACCAGTGATTTAGGGTTCACTGAAGCTTTCTTT
TRBJ2-7 TRBV28 NA NA CASSFVGGPYEQYF TGTGCCAGCAGTTTCGTCGGGGGACCCTACGAGCAGTACTTC
TRBJ1-1 TRBV5-6 TRBD1 once CASSSDRGGTEAFF TGTGCCAGCAGCTCCGACAGGGGAGGTACTGAAGCTTTCTTT
TRBJ2-7 TRBV6-5 TRBD2 NA CASSYPLTSGSYEQYF TGTGCCAGCAGTTACCCCTTAACTAGCGGAAGTTACGAGCAGTACTTC
TRBJ1-6 TRBV4-1 NA NA CASSRRGGQGTGSYNSPLHF TGCGCCAGCAGCCGTCGTGGGGGGCAGGGCACTGGCTCCTATAATTCACCCCTCCACTTT
TRBJ1-2 TRBV11-2 NA NA CASSVQGARRGYGYTF TGTGCCAGCAGCGTTCAGGGAGCCCGGAGGGGATATGGCTACACCTTC
TRBJ2-1 TRBV5-1 NA NA CASSSGDWTYNEQFF TGCGCCAGCAGCTCAGGGGACTGGACTTACAATGAGCAGTTCTTC
TRBJ2-1 TRBV6-4 TRBD2 NA CASSDSGLLSVNEQFF TGTGCCAGCAGTGATTCGGGACTACTCTCTGTGAATGAGCAGTTCTTC
TRBJ2-1 TRBV28 NA NA CASSFSRLAGTEQFF TGTGCCAGCAGTTTCTCACGTCTAGCTGGAACGGAGCAGTTCTTC
TRBJ2-1 TRBV4-1 NA NA CASSPDKNEQFF TGCGCCAGCAGCCCTGACAAGAATGAGCAGTTCTTC
TRBJ2-1 TRBV27 TRBD1 NA CASRTGGRYNEQFF TGTGCCAGCAGAACAGGGGGCAGGTACAATGAGCAGTTCTTC
TRBJ2-2 TRBV10-3 NA NA CAISGVTGELFF TGTGCCATCAGTGGGGTCACCGGGGAGCTGTTTTTT
TRBJ2-3 TRBV5-4 NA NA CASKLNREYTDTQYF TGTGCCAGCAAGCTAAATCGGGAATACACAGATACGCAGTATTTT
TRBJ2-5 TRBV19 TRBD2 NA CASSSGRARKTQYF TGTGCCAGTTCTAGCGGGAGGGCCAGGAAGACCCAGTACTTC
TRBJ2-5 TRBV2 TRBD2 NA CASSDRDYSSETQYF TGTGCCAGCAGCGACCGGGACTATAGCTCGGAGACCCAGTACTTC
TRBJ2-7 TRBV7-9 NA once CASSLGIGTYEQYF TGTGCCAGCAGCTTGGGAATTGGAACCTACGAGCAGTACTTC
TRBJ2-1 TRBV28 TRBD2 NA CASSSSGGSYNEQFF TGTGCCAGCAGCTCTAGCGGGGGTTCCTACAATGAGCAGTTCTTC
TRBJ2-4 TRBV4-2 NA NA CASSQEARGTGKNIQYF TGTGCCAGCAGCCAAGAGGCGCGAGGGACTGGCAAAAACATTCAGTACTTC
TRBJ2-7 TRBV6-1 TRBD2 NA CASSDYPGGDYEQYF TGTGCCAGCAGTGATTACCCGGGGGGAGACTACGAGCAGTACTTC
TRBJ2-5 TRBV30 NA few CAWSPQGRETQYF TGTGCCTGGAGTCCCCAGGGCCGAGAGACCCAGTACTTC
TRBJ1-5 TRBV28 NA NA CASSSGQNQPQHF TGTGCCAGCAGCTCCGGACAGAATCAGCCCCAGCATTTT
TRBJ1-2 TRBV2 TRBD1 NA CASSEARRGLMNGYTF TGTGCCAGCAGTGAAGCGCGAAGGGGGCTTATGAATGGCTACACCTTC
TRBJ2-3 TRBV5-1 NA NA CASSLGRAADTQYF TGCGCCAGCAGCTTGGGGAGGGCGGCAGATACGCAGTATTTT
TRBJ2-1 TRBV10-2 TRBD1 NA CASSGMDRGRVGEQFF TGCGCCAGCAGCGGTATGGACAGGGGCCGGGTCGGTGAGCAGTTCTTC
TRBJ1-5 TRBV7-6 NA NA CASSFQINQPQHF TGTGCCAGCAGCTTTCAGATCAATCAGCCCCAGCATTTT
TRBJ2-1 TRBV30 TRBD2 NA CAWRGLAGARGNEQFF TGTGCCTGGAGGGGACTAGCGGGAGCCAGGGGCAATGAGCAGTTCTTC
TRBJ2-3 TRBV3-1/TRBV3-2 NA NA CASSLSSTDTQYF TGTGCCAGCAGCCTCTCGAGCACAGATACGCAGTATTTT
TRBJ1-1 TRBV7-3 NA NA CASSLGRNTEAFF TGTGCCAGCAGCTTAGGGAGGAACACTGAAGCTTTCTTT
TRBJ1-4 TRBV7-9 NA NA CASSLVSAGGSEKLFF TGTGCCAGCAGCTTAGTAAGCGCCGGGGGGAGTGAAAAACTGTTTTTT
TRBJ2-1 TRBV4-1 TRBD2 NA CASSQDNLAGGPPYNEQFF TGCGCCAGCAGCCAAGATAACCTAGCGGGAGGGCCCCCCTACAATGAGCAGTTCTTC
TRBJ1-1 TRBV15 NA NA CATSRDPPSDTEAFF TGTGCCACCAGCAGAGATCCCCCGAGCGACACTGAAGCTTTCTTT
TRBJ2-5 TRBV7-9 NA NA CASSLGLGTRAQYF TGTGCCAGCAGCTTAGGTCTGGGAACGAGGGCCCAGTACTTC
TRBJ2-7 TRBV6-1 NA NA CASSDVAALGYEQYF TGTGCCAGCAGTGACGTTGCGGCACTGGGCTACGAGCAGTACTTC
TRBJ1-2 TRBV11-2 NA NA CASTPRRTRGGYGYTF TGTGCCAGCACCCCGCGACGGACACGGGGCGGCTATGGCTACACCTTC
TRBJ1-4 TRBV7-9 NA NA CASSLLGGINEKLFF TGTGCCAGCAGCCTTTTAGGGGGAATTAATGAAAAACTGTTTTTT
TRBJ2-7 TRBV28 NA NA CASREGSYEQYF TGTGCCAGCAGAGAGGGGTCCTACGAGCAGTACTTC
TRBJ1-5 TRBV3-1/TRBV3-2 NA NA CASSPSRVGSNQPQHF TGTGCCAGCAGCCCTTCCAGGGTAGGGAGCAATCAGCCCCAGCATTTT
TRBJ2-7 TRBV19 NA NA CASSMGPDEQYF TGTGCCAGTAGTATGGGGCCGGACGAGCAGTACTTC
TRBJ2-5 TRBV30 NA NA CAWSVDSIQETQYF TGTGCCTGGAGTGTAGACAGTATTCAAGAGACCCAGTACTTC
TRBJ2-7 TRBV28 NA once CASSSRGYEQYF TGTGCCAGCAGTTCACGAGGGTACGAGCAGTACTTC
TRBJ1-2 TRBV3-1/TRBV3-2 TRBD1 NA CASSHLGTGNHGYTF TGTGCCAGCAGCCACCTCGGGACAGGGAATCATGGCTACACCTTC
TRBJ2-7 TRBV29-1 NA NA CSVVFGPSSYEQYF TGCAGCGTTGTTTTCGGGCCTAGCTCCTACGAGCAGTACTTC
TRBJ2-2 TRBV19 TRBD2 NA CASSILGLAGFSGELFF TGTGCCAGTAGTATCTTGGGGCTAGCGGGATTTTCCGGGGAGCTGTTTTTT
TRBJ2-7 TRBV7-9 NA NA CASSPHGGSYEQYF TGTGCCAGCAGCCCCCACGGGGGCTCCTACGAGCAGTACTTC
TRBJ2-1 TRBV4-1 NA NA CASSQVTTYNEQFF TGCGCCAGCAGCCAAGTGACCACCTACAATGAGCAGTTCTTC
TRBJ2-7 TRBV19 TRBD2 NA CASSATSGSYEQYF TGTGCCAGTAGTGCGACTAGCGGATCTTACGAGCAGTACTTC
TRBJ2-3 TRBV10-1 NA NA CASSDPGGDTQYF TGCGCCAGCAGTGACCCTGGGGGAGATACGCAGTATTTT
TRBJ2-7 TRBV14 NA NA CASSQLGNSYEQYF TGTGCCAGCAGCCAGCTAGGGAATTCCTACGAGCAGTACTTC
TRBJ1-2 TRBV11-2 NA NA CASSLEIGQGNNYGYTF TGTGCCAGCAGCTTAGAGATAGGCCAGGGGAACAACTATGGCTACACCTTC
TRBJ1-5 TRBV11-2 NA NA CASSLGQSDNQPQHF TGTGCCAGCAGCCTAGGACAGTCAGACAATCAGCCCCAGCATTTT
TRBJ2-7 TRBV19 NA NA CASSPSTGTYEQYF TGTGCCAGTAGTCCCAGTACTGGAACCTACGAGCAGTACTTC
TRBJ1-1 TRBV28 NA NA CASSGQLLRAFF TGTGCCAGCAGTGGACAGTTGCTCAGGGCTTTCTTT
TRBJ1-4 TRBV5-1 NA once CASSPVLGPTNEKLFF TGCGCCAGCAGCCCCGTACTGGGTCCAACTAATGAAAAACTGTTTTTT
TRBJ2-4 TRBV29-1 NA NA CSVWGDSKNIQYF TGCAGCGTTTGGGGGGACTCAAAAAACATTCAGTACTTC
TRBJ1-6 TRBV27 NA NA CASGSSYNSPLHF TGTGCCAGCGGGAGCTCCTATAATTCACCCCTCCACTTT
TRBJ2-3 TRBV24-1 NA NA CATSDPARSGTDTQYF TGTGCCACCAGTGATCCCGCCCGGTCAGGCACAGATACGCAGTATTTT
TRBJ2-7 TRBV7-2 NA NA CASSSYLGEQYF TGTGCCAGCAGCTCCTACTTAGGCGAGCAGTACTTC
TRBJ2-1 TRBV20-1 TRBD2 NA CSASIASGRDFGGNEQFF TGCAGTGCTAGTATAGCTAGCGGGAGGGATTTCGGGGGCAATGAGCAGTTCTTC
TRBJ2-6 TRBV6-1 NA NA CASSESAGRLSGANVLTF TGTGCCAGCAGTGAATCCGCGGGACGGCTATCTGGGGCCAACGTCCTGACTTTC
TRBJ1-1 TRBV19 NA NA CASSLRDRYTEAFF TGTGCCAGTAGTCTTCGTGACAGATACACTGAAGCTTTCTTT